These T cell receptor beta chains were read from a single sample in a study of blood T cells in healthy people across ages. One entry per CDR3 protein, called by TCRdb with MiXCR from the 5' RACE reads. The profile covers over a million distinct CDR3 sequences, with 45% appearing a single time and approximately 17% taken by the ten largest. Sample: blood. These receptors were taken from a woman aged 60-70 years in good health. CDR3s include the opening cysteine and the closing phenylalanine or tryptophan. Fields, in order: V gene, clone size, D gene, CDR3 protein. D genes are given only for firm matches. Not all rows give a size; the values are once, few, many and, for expanded clones, a class.

v_call: TRBV7-2; clone_size: .; d_call: .; cdr3_aa: CASSLEAAWGGQYF
v_call: TRBV20-1; clone_size: .; d_call: .; cdr3_aa: CSARDLRGATYEQYF
v_call: TRBV27; clone_size: few; d_call: .; cdr3_aa: CASSPQSGFLSYEQYF
v_call: TRBV29-1; clone_size: .; d_call: .; cdr3_aa: CSVEGGWGYTF
v_call: TRBV20-1; clone_size: .; d_call: .; cdr3_aa: CSASGAGSTDTQYF
v_call: TRBV6-1; clone_size: few; d_call: TRBD2; cdr3_aa: CASSEWGTSGSSYNEQFF
v_call: TRBV27; clone_size: few; d_call: .; cdr3_aa: CASSLSIRAADTQYF
v_call: TRBV21-1; clone_size: .; d_call: .; cdr3_aa: CASRFIRDRGPLETQYF
v_call: TRBV20-1; clone_size: .; d_call: .; cdr3_aa: CRASWNEQFF
v_call: TRBV10-3; clone_size: .; d_call: TRBD2; cdr3_aa: CAISALAGTSGMDTQYF
v_call: TRBV6-4; clone_size: .; d_call: TRBD2; cdr3_aa: CASGSGGSSYNEQFF
v_call: TRBV4-2; clone_size: .; d_call: .; cdr3_aa: CASSVRGGNTGELFF
v_call: TRBV9; clone_size: .; d_call: TRBD1; cdr3_aa: CASSTQLGTGADTQYF
v_call: TRBV20-1; clone_size: .; d_call: TRBD2; cdr3_aa: CSASRLAGSETQYF
v_call: TRBV6-6; clone_size: .; d_call: TRBD2; cdr3_aa: CASRLAGGSQYF
v_call: TRBV21-1; clone_size: .; d_call: .; cdr3_aa: CASSNKVAPAPPYEQYF